The rows below give T cell receptor beta chains drawn from one sample of a study of T cells after yellow fever vaccination. Via MiXCR, TCRdb re-called the 5' RACE reads, giving one row per CDR3 protein. The table records a few hundred thousand distinct CDR3 sequences, about 4% of them present only once. Sample: PBMCs, taken 5 days after the yellow fever booster vaccination. These receptors all stem from a man younger than 35 who received the YFV17D yellow fever vaccine. The CDR3 runs from the conserved cysteine through the conserved F or W. The D gene is left open where the match is weak.

>TRBJ1-6|TRBV5-5|.
CASSYGWGSNSPLHF
>TRBJ2-7|TRBV29-1|.
CSARTAGYEQYF
>TRBJ2-2|TRBV2|TRBD1
CASRQGRTGELFF
>TRBJ1-2|TRBV6-6|.
CASTERGGWGYTF
>TRBJ1-5|TRBV20-1|.
CSARDYGNQPQHF
>TRBJ2-5|TRBV7-9|TRBD1
CASSITGGRETQYF
>TRBJ1-3|TRBV7-2|.
CASTPLGGALSGNTIYF
>TRBJ2-6|TRBV7-9|.
CASSLSGSGANVLTF
>TRBJ1-5|TRBV6-5|.
CASSYSMLDGPQHF
>TRBJ2-6|TRBV4-3|.
CASSQHPGANVLTF
>TRBJ1-1|TRBV5-6|.
CASSLVGFMNTEAFF
>TRBJ2-2|TRBV28|TRBD1
CASREQGLHTGELFF
>TRBJ2-1|TRBV5-4|TRBD2
CASSWTTSGGHAF
>TRBJ2-5|TRBV5-1|.
CASSQVHETQYF
>TRBJ1-4|TRBV20-1|.
CSARARGAFEKLFF
>TRBJ1-1|TRBV4-1|.
CASSQKDTEAFF
>TRBJ2-1|TRBV24-1|.
CATRGPSSYNEQFF
>TRBJ1-1|TRBV12-3/TRBV12-4|TRBD1
CASRGWTGSDTEAFF
>TRBJ2-7|TRBV20-1|.
CSARGSYEQYF
>TRBJ1-5|TRBV7-2|.
CASSLGRGYNSNQPQHF
>TRBJ2-3|TRBV4-3|TRBD1
CASSPGQGSRGTQYF
>TRBJ1-2|TRBV10-3|.
CAISEEGRVSNYGYTF
>TRBJ1-5|TRBV6-4|TRBD1
CASSPTGRDQPQHF
>TRBJ2-5|TRBV4-1|.
CASSQDYGTQETQYF
>TRBJ1-2|TRBV12-3/TRBV12-4|.
CASGDPSYGYTF
>TRBJ2-2|TRBV20-1|.
CSAMDGVNTGELFF
>TRBJ1-1|TRBV12-3/TRBV12-4|.
CASSLSVTEAFF
>TRBJ2-1|TRBV4-1|TRBD2
CASSQLDLGLAGGNEQFF
>TRBJ2-4|TRBV6-2/TRBV6-3|.
CASSYSKWLTKNIQYF
>TRBJ2-1|TRBV5-4|.
CASSGEGGGNEQFF